The clone carrying this T cell receptor beta chain occurred a few times. The entry originates in a study of cytomegalovirus exposure and HLA in healthy donors. The CDR3 consists of 12 residues. The V end was cut by 6 bases, the J end by 6 bases, with 14 bases between. Germline V gives CDR1 SQVTM, CDR2 ANQGSEA. The PCR made use of 60 Vbeta and 13 Jbeta primers. This table comes from immunoSEQ multiplex PCR, and its TCRdb copy is limited to in-frame clones, with some not included. The data contain approximately 160,000 clones, over 70% of them singletons. Sequencing was carried out using PBMCs. The chain uses TRBV29-1 and TRBJ1-1; possible D gene TRBD1, 5 bases. The TCR sequence derives from a woman younger than 45 in good health and CMV-seropositive. The CDR3 loop is CSVRLQVSEAFF. The CDR3 coding sequence is TGCAGCGTGAGGCTACAGGTCTCTGAAGCTTTCTTT.